The 2 T cell receptor beta chains listed next were all sequenced from one sample in a study of cytomegalovirus exposure and HLA in healthy donors. PCR involved 60 Vbeta and 13 Jbeta primers. Measured with immunoSEQ multiplex PCR; TCRdb has only the in-frame clones, and not every one. The data show about 90,000 clones, approximately 71% seen once. The sequencing sample was made of PBMCs. The receptors shown here come from a woman under 30 in good health and CMV-seropositive.

This chain joins TRBV2 and TRBJ2-1; no reliable D call. The ends were cut back, 4 bases at V and 5 bases at J, with 9 bases in the middle. This CDR3 spans 13 amino acids. Germline values: CDR1 SNHLY, CDR2 FYNNEI. The CDR3 is CASSAPSDNEQFF. The DNA for the CDR3 is TGTGCCAGCAGTGCCCCTTCGGACAATGAGCAGTTCTTC.

The chain joins TRBV10-3 to TRBJ2-7; 11 bases fit TRBD2. The CDR3 is 15 residues long. Germline V lookup: CDR1 ENHRY, CDR2 SYGVKD. The V gene end was trimmed by 2 bases and the J gene end by 4 bases; junction bases not matched to a gene: 4. The CDR3 coding sequence is TGTGCCATCAGTGAGGGAACTAGCGGGAGTTACGAGCAGTACTTC. As protein: CAISEGTSGSYEQYF.